This T cell receptor (beta chain) was found in a study of T-cell memory formation after mild COVID-19. In the study overall: Clusters were largely donor specific.

On this clonotype itself: What it binds is not known.

Trimming took 2 bases from V and 0 from J, leaving 17 bases between them. The CDR3 has 18 amino acids. Germline V CDR1 and CDR2: KGHSH, LQKENI. A 5'RACE reaction primed in the constant segment made cDNA libraries of TCR alpha and TCR beta, and these carried sample barcodes and UMIs. TCRdb called the 5' RACE reads again in MiXCR, with one record for every CDR3 protein. The top ten hold roughly 15% of the sample, which has roughly 150,000 distinct CDR3 sequences, roughly 15% seen once. Overall study findings and caveats: CD4/CD8 balance held among clones contracting day 15 to 85, and later expanders leaned CD4+. Mainly CM and EM harbored the contracting CD4+ clones; mainly EMRA harbored the CD8+ ones.

What was sequenced was PBMCs or a T cell subset sorted from them (not recorded which). The chain has TRBV18 and TRBJ1-3; D is possibly TRBD1 (6 bases). This sequence was found in an adult woman who had mild COVID-19 (a few samples of this study predate the infection). Cell type and time point are not known. The chain's CDR3 is CASSPKVGRTVSGNTIYF. The CDR3 DNA reads as TGTGCCAGCTCACCAAAGGTGGGCAGGACAGTCTCTGGAAACACCATATATTTT. The variable domain in full, completed from reference TRBV18 and TRBJ1-3, reads NAGVMQNPRHLVRRRGQEARLRCSPMKGHSHVYWYRQLPEEGLKFMVYLQKENIIDESGMPKERFSAEFPKEGPSILRIQQVVRGDSAAYFCASSPKVGRTVSGNTIYFGEGSWLTVV.